These 20 T cell receptor beta chains originate from one sample sequenced in a study of blood T cell repertoires in COVID-19. Using immunoSEQ multiplex PCR, the repertoire was profiled, and TCRdb retains in-frame clones only, with some absent. The sample contains roughly 41,000 clones, around four fifths of which appear only once. The material sequenced was peripheral blood. These receptors all stem from a man over 45 with active COVID-19.

This clone was detected only a few times. The chain uses TRBV19 and TRBJ1-5; D is undetermined. The germline gives CDR1 LNHDA, CDR2 SQIVND (reference sequence). The CDR3 loop spans 14 amino acids. V was pared by 9 bases and J by 8 bases, with 20 bases between. The CDR3 DNA reads as TGTGCCAGCTCCGAGGGCAGTAGGGAAAAGCCCCAGCATTTT. Translated, it gives CASSEGSREKPQHF.

The table lists this clone with a few counts. This rearrangement joins TRBV4-1 to TRBJ2-7; perhaps TRBD2 as D (5 bases). Trimming removed 1 base from V and 13 bases from J, with 20 bases in between. The CDR3 consists of 14 residues. Germline V gene data show CDR1 as MGHRA and CDR2 as YSYEKL. CDR3 in amino acids: CASSQVMGDYDPYF. DNA for the CDR3: TGCGCCAGCAGCCAAGTCATGGGCGACTACGACCCATACTTC.

This clone has just a few counts. The CDR3 region is CASSLGWPGSGANVLTF. CDR3 coding DNA: TGTGCCAGCAGTTTAGGTTGGCCGGGCTCTGGGGCCAACGTCCTGACTTTC. The chain uses TRBV27 and TRBJ2-6; D ambiguous. Germline loops: CDR1 MNHEY, CDR2 SMNVEV (reference sequence). The CDR3 spans 17 residues. The ends were cut back, 2 bases at V and 0 bases at J, with 11 bases in the middle.

The chain carries TRBV7-2 and TRBJ2-5; TRBD2 might be the D (6 bases). The CDR3 covers 14 residues. The V end lost 3 bases, the J end lost 4 bases, and 12 bases lay between the germline ends. Germline V lookup: CDR1 SGHTA, CDR2 FQGNSA. The CDR3 protein is CASSLNQGGETQYF. The CDR3 bases are TGTGCCAGCAGCTTGAACCAGGGAGGAGAGACCCAGTACTTC.

The rearrangement joins TRBV19 to TRBJ1-5, with D perhaps TRBD1 (6 bases). CDR1 is LNHDA and CDR2 is SQIVND in the germline V gene (reference sequence). The CDR3 length is 13 residues. The germline V and J ends were trimmed by 7 bases and 1 base, with 8 bases remaining between them. In DNA, the CDR3 is TGTGCCAGTAATCAGGGGAGCAATCAGCCCCAGCATTTT. Translated, it gives CASNQGSNQPQHF.

The chain is built from TRBV7-8 and TRBJ1-2, with D maybe TRBD1 (5 bases). The ends were cut back, 1 base at V and 8 bases at J, with 17 bases in the middle. Germline CDR1 SGHVS, CDR2 FQNEAQ. This CDR3 is built from 15 residues. The CDR3 loop is CASSLGPRDSGGYTF. The CDR3 coding sequence is TGTGCCAGCAGCTTAGGGCCTAGGGACTCGGGAGGCTACACCTTC.

This clone occurred once. The chain combines TRBV24-1 with TRBJ1-2, with D possibly TRBD1 on 5 matching bases. Germline V gene data show CDR1 as KGHDR and CDR2 as SFDVKD. The CDR3 length is 11 residues. The ends were cut back, 9 bases at V and 5 bases at J, with 9 bases in the middle. The CDR3 loop reads CATGGGYGYTF. CDR3 DNA sequence: TGTGCCACCGGGGGGGGGTATGGCTACACCTTC.

The chain couples TRBV12-5 to TRBJ2-3, with D perhaps matching TRBD1 (5 bases). The germline V gene encodes CDR1 LGHNT and CDR2 FRNRAP. Trimming left V 1 base short and J 2 bases short, with 10 bases between. The CDR3 loop spans 15 amino acids. CDR3 sequence: CASGLGLGPTDTQYF. The CDR3, as DNA: TGTGCTAGTGGTTTGGGTCTGGGGCCCACAGATACGCAGTATTTT. The full variable domain, its missing parts supplied by reference TRBV12-5 and TRBJ2-3, is DARVTQTPRHKVTEMGQEVTMRCQPILGHNTVFWYRQTMMQGLELLAYFRNRAPLDDSGMPKDRFSAEMPDATLATLKIQPSEPRDSAVYFCASGLGLGPTDTQYFGPGTRLTVL.

This CDR3 is CASSLGPGGTYEQYF. The CDR3 bases are TGTGCCAGCAGCCTCGGGCCCGGCGGGACCTACGAGCAGTACTTC. The rearrangement uses TRBV28 and TRBJ2-7; tentatively, D is TRBD2 (6 bases). The CDR3 extends over 15 amino acids. Germline lookup yields CDR1 MDHEN and CDR2 SYDVKM. The V gene lost 6 bases and the J gene lost 2 bases, with 17 bases spanning the gap.

The chain joins TRBV2 to TRBJ1-5, with a possible D match to TRBD1 (6 bases). CDR3 length: 15 residues. The V gene's germline CDR1 is SNHLY and CDR2 FYNNEI. V lost 4 bases and J 1 base, leaving 11 bases between the germline ends. The CDR3 coding sequence is TGTGCCAGCAGTGTACAGGGCTTGAGCAATCAGCCCCAGCATTTT. It translates to CASSVQGLSNQPQHF.

The chain is built from TRBV27 and TRBJ2-3, with TRBD1 matching 8 bases. CDR1 and CDR2 (germline): MNHEY, SMNVEV (reference sequence). The CDR3 loop spans 12 amino acids. Trimming cost V 1 base and J 10 bases; bases outside gene matches: 1. For the CDR3, the DNA is TGTGCCAGCAGTTTATTCAGGGGGCCGCAGTATTTT. This codes for CASSLFRGPQYF.

This clone was counted a single time. The chain couples TRBV7-8 to TRBJ2-1; 7 bases agree with TRBD1. Trimming took 3 bases from V and 2 from J; bases not matched to a gene: 13. Germline-derived CDR1 and CDR2 are SGHVS and FQNEAQ. This CDR3 comprises 18 residues. CDR3 nucleotides: TGTGCCAGCAGCTTGCGAACAGGGGTCACCGTAGCCTACAATGAGCAGTTCTTC. Translation gives CASSLRTGVTVAYNEQFF.

The chain's CDR3 is CASSEVARQGKTF. The DNA for the CDR3 is TGTGCCAGCAGTGAAGTTGCCCGTCAGGGTAAGACCTTC. V gene TRBV6-1 combines with J gene TRBJ1-2, with D maybe TRBD1 (5 bases). V gave up 1 base and J gave up 14 bases, with 17 bases separating them. The CDR3 spans 13 residues. Germline V gene data show CDR1 as MNHNS and CDR2 as SASEGT.

The chain uses TRBV6-5 and TRBJ2-5; D possibly corresponds to TRBD2 (5 bases). Germline V gene data show CDR1 as MNHEY and CDR2 as SVGAGI. V lost 2 bases to trimming and J lost 4 bases, with 14 bases between them. This CDR3 has 15 amino acids. The CDR3 is CASSYLRGLGETQYF. DNA of the CDR3: TGTGCCAGCAGTTACCTGAGAGGGCTTGGAGAGACCCAGTACTTC.

J is TRBJ1-1 and V is TRBV11-2, with TRBD1 identical over 8 bases. With 11 bases clipped from V and 1 base from J, the junction kept 15 bases outside the gene matches. Per the germline V gene, CDR1 is SGHAT and CDR2 is FQNNGV. This CDR3 contains 16 residues. The CDR3 reads CALVGRGRTQNTEAFF. The CDR3 DNA is TGTGCCCTCGTGGGCAGGGGGCGAACTCAGAACACTGAAGCTTTCTTT.

V usage is TRBV7-9 and J usage is TRBJ2-1; 10 positions agree with TRBD2. The CDR3 runs 15 residues. V was clipped by 5 bases and J by 2 bases; unmatched bases: 3. Germline V gene sequence: CDR1 SEHNR, CDR2 FQNEAQ (reference sequence). The CDR3 bases are TGTGCCAGCAGCCTAAGCGGGGGGGCCTACAATGAGCAGTTCTTC. Amino acid sequence: CASSLSGGAYNEQFF.

The rearrangement links TRBV5-1 to TRBJ1-1, with TRBD1 identical over 12 bases. The ends lost 6 bases at V and 5 bases at J; junction bases unmatched: 8. The CDR3 consists of 15 residues. Germline values: CDR1 SGHRS, CDR2 YFSETQ. As DNA, the CDR3 is TGCGCCAGCACCCGATGGGGACAGGGGGCGACTGAAGCTTTCTTT. This encodes CASTRWGQGATEAFF. The full variable domain, its missing parts supplied by reference TRBV5-1 and TRBJ1-1, is KAGVTQTPRYLIKTRGQQVTLSCSPISGHRSVSWYQQTPGQGLQFLFEYFSETQRNKGNFPGRFSGRQFSNSRSEMNVSTLELGDSALYLCASTRWGQGATEAFFGQGTRLTVV.

V is TRBV6-6 and J is TRBJ1-6, with 7 bases fitting TRBD1. Germline lookup yields CDR1 MNHNY and CDR2 SVGAGI (reference sequence). This CDR3 is built from 13 residues. V shed 6 bases, J shed 5 bases, and the junction held 1 base outside the gene matches. The CDR3 sequence: CASRGTDNSPLHF. DNA for the CDR3: TGTGCCAGCAGAGGGACAGATAATTCACCCCTCCACTTT.

This chain joins TRBV2 and TRBJ2-1; D remains ambiguous. V was clipped by 0 bases and J by 0 bases, with 9 bases between them. In germline, CDR1 is SNHLY, CDR2 FYNNEI. The CDR3 consists of 16 residues. CDR3 in DNA: TGTGCCAGCAGTGAAGCAGCGCAGAGCTCCTACAATGAGCAGTTCTTC. Translation: CASSEAAQSSYNEQFF.

This chain joins TRBV6-6 and TRBJ2-7; D gene uncertain. CDR3 length: 12 amino acids. Trimming pared 4 bases from V and 4 bases from J, leaving 8 bases between. CDR1 is MNHNY and CDR2 is SVGAGI in the germline V gene (reference sequence). The CDR3 DNA follows: TGTGCCAGCAGTTCCCCTTTATACGAGCAGTACTTC. Translated: CASSSPLYEQYF.